The entry below gives a single TCR beta chain sequence along with its context. The antigen is not known. V gave up 7 bases and J gave up 7 bases, with 16 bases separating them. The CDR3 has 13 amino acids. In germline, CDR1 is WSHSY, CDR2 SAAADI. The data were obtained in a study of cytomegalovirus exposure and HLA in healthy donors. Overall study findings and caveats: Being productive about 90% or about 30% of the time was typical of most TCR beta V segments in an earlier analysis. Cytomegalovirus status, reportedly, was diagnosed with high specificity and sensitivity by the classifier. An assumption of roughly uniform sequencing depth across donors underlay the presence/absence analyses.

The PCR employed 60 Vbeta primers together with 13 Jbeta primers. Sequenced by immunoSEQ multiplex PCR; TCRdb stores in-frame clones only, minus some. The sample shows 50,000 or so clones, and approximately 13% sits with its ten largest clones. J is TRBJ1-2 and V is TRBV10-2; D ambiguous. This TCR was sampled from a woman aged 55-70 years in good health and CMV-seropositive. Sequences were obtained from PBMCs. The chain's CDR3 is CASTPHGTGGYTF. CDR3 sequence (DNA): TGCGCCAGCACCCCCCATGGTACGGGTGGCTACACCTTC.